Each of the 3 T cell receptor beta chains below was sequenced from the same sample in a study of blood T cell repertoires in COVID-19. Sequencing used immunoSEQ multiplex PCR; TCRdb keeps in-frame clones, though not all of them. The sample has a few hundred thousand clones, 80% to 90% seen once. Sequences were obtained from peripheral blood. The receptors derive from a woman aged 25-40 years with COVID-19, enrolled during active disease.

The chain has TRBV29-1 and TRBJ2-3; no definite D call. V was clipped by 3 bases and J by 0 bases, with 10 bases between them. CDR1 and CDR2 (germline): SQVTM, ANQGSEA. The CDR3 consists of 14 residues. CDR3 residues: CSVDRGTSTDTQYF. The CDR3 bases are TGCAGCGTTGACCGCGGAACTAGCACAGATACGCAGTATTTT.

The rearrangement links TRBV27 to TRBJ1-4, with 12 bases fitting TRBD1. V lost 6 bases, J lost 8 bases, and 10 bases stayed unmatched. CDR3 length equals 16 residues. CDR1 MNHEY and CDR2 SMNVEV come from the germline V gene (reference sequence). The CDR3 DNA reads TGTGCCAGCAGGGGACAGGGGGCAGGGGTCGGGGAAAAACTGTTTTTT. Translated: CASRGQGAGVGEKLFF.

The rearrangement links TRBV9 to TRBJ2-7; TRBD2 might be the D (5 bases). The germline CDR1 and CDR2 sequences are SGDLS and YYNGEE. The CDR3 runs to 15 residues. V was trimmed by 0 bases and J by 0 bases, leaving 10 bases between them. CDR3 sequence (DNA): TGTGCCAGCAGCGTAGCGGTGGGAGACTCCTACGAGCAGTACTTC. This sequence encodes CASSVAVGDSYEQYF.